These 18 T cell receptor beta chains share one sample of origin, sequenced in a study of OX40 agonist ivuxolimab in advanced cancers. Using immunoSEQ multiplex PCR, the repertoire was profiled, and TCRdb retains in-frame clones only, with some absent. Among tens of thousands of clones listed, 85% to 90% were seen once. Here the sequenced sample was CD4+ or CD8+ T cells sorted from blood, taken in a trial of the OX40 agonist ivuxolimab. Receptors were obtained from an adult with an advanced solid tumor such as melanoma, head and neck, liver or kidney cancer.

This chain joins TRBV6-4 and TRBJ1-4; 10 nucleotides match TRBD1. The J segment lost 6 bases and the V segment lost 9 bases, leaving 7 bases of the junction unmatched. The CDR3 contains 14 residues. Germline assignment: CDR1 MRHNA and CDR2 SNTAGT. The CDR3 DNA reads TGTGCCAGGGGGGACAGGGGTCCCGATGAAAAACTGTTTTTT. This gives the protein CARGDRGPDEKLFF.

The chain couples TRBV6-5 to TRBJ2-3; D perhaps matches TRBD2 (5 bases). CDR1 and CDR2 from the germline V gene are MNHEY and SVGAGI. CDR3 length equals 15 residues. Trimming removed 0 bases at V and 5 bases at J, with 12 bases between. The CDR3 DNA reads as TGTGCCAGCAGTTACTCGATTCTAGCCGGAGATACGCAGTATTTT. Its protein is CASSYSILAGDTQYF.

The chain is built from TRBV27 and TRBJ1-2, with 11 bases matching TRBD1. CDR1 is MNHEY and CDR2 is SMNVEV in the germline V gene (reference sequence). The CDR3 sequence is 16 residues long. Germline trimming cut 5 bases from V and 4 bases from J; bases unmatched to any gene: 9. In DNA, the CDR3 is TGTGCCAGCAGTCCTACCGGGACAGGGGGATCCTATGGCTACACCTTC. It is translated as CASSPTGTGGSYGYTF.

CDR3 bases: TGCAGCGTTGTTCCCAGGTTGAACACTGAAGCTTTCTTT. Residues: CSVVPRLNTEAFF. The chain uses TRBV29-1 and TRBJ1-1; D call uncertain. The germline V gene encodes CDR1 SQVTM and CDR2 ANQGSEA. V lost 4 bases and J lost 0, with 9 bases in between. CDR3 length equals 13 residues. Filled out from reference TRBV29-1 and TRBJ1-1, the complete variable domain reads SAVISQKPSRDICQRGTSLTIQCQVDSQVTMMFWYRQQPGQSLTLIATANQGSEATYESGFVIDKFPISRPNLTFSTLTVSNMSPEDSSIYLCSVVPRLNTEAFFGQGTRLTVV.

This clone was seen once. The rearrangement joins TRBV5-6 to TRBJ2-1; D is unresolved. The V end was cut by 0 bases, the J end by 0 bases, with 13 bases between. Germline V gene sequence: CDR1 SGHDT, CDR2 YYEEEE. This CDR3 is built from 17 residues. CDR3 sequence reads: CASSLVSPMSSYNEQFF. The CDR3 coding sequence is TGTGCCAGCAGCTTGGTGTCTCCCATGAGCTCCTACAATGAGCAGTTCTTC.

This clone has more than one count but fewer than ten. The CDR3 is CASSFRGAYEQYF. CDR3 nucleotides: TGTGCCAGCAGTTTTAGGGGGGCCTACGAGCAGTACTTC. The chain combines TRBV27 with TRBJ2-7; either TRBD1 or TRBD2 may supply D (6 bases each). V lost 3 bases and J 2 bases, leaving 8 bases between the germline ends. Per the germline V gene, CDR1 is MNHEY and CDR2 is SMNVEV (reference sequence). CDR3 length: 13 residues.

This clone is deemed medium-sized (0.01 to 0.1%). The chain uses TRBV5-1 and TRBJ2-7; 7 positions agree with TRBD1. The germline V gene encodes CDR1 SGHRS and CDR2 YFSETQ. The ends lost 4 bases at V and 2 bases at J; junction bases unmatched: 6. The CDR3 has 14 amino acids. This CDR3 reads CASSPRQGPYEQYF. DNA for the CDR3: TGCGCCAGCAGCCCCCGACAGGGCCCCTACGAGCAGTACTTC.

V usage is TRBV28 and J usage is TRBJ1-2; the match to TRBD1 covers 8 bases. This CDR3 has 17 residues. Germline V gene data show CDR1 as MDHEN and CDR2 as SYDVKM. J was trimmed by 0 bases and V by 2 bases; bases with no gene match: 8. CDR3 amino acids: CASSLTGTGLANYGYTF. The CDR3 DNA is TGTGCCAGCAGTTTAACCGGGACAGGCCTAGCTAACTATGGCTACACCTTC.

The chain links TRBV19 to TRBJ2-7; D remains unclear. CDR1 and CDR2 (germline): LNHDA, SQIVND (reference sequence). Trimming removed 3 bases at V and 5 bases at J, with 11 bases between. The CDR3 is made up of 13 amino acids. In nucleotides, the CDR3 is TGTGCCAGTAGTATTTTCGTGTGGAACGAGCAGTACTTC. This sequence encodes CASSIFVWNEQYF.

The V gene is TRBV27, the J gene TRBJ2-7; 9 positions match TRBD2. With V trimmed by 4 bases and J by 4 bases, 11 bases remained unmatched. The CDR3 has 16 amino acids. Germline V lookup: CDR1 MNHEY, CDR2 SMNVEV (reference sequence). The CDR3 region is CASSSRGSGSFYEQYF. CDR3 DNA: TGTGCCAGCAGTTCCAGGGGTAGCGGGAGTTTTTACGAGCAGTACTTC.

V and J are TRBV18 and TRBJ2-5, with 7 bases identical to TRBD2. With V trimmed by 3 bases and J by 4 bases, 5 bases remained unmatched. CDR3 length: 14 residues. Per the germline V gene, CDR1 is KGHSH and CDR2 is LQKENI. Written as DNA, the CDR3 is TGTGCCAGCTCACCCCGGGACTACCCAGAGACCCAGTACTTC. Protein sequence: CASSPRDYPETQYF.

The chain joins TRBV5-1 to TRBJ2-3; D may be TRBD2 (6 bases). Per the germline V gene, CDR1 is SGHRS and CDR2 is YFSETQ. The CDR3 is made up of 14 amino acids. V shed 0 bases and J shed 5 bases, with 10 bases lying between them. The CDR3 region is CASSLAGERDTQYF. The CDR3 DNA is TGCGCCAGCAGCTTGGCGGGGGAGAGAGATACGCAGTATTTT.

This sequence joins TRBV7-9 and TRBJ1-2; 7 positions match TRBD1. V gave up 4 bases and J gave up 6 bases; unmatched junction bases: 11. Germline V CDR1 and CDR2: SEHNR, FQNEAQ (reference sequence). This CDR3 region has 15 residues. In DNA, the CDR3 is TGTGCCAGCAGCTATCAGACAGGGTGGCGCGATGGCTACACCTTC. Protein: CASSYQTGWRDGYTF.

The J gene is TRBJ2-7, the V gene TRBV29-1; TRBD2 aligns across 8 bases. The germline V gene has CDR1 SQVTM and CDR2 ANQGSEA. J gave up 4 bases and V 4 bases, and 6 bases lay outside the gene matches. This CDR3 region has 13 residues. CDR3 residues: CSVARGGAYEQYF. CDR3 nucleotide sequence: TGCAGCGTTGCCCGGGGGGGGGCGTACGAGCAGTACTTC.

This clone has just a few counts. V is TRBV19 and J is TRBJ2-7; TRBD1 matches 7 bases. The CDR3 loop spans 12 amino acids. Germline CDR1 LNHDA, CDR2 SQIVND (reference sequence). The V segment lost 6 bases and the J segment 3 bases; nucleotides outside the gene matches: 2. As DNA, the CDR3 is TGTGCCAGTAGCCCAGGGGGCTACGAGCAGTACTTC. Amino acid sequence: CASSPGGYEQYF.

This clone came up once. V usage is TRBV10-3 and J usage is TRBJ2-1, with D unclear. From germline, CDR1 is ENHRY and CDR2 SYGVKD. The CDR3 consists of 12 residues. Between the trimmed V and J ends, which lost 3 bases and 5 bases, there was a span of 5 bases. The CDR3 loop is CAISDPDNEQFF. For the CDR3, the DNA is TGTGCCATCAGTGACCCGGACAATGAGCAGTTCTTC.

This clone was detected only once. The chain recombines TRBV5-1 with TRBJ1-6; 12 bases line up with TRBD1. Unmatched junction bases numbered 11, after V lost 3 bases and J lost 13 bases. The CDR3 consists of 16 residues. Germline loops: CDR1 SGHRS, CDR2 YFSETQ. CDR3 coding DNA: TGCGCCAGCAGCTCCCGGGACAGGGGGCGACGGGACCCCCTCCACTTT. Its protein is CASSSRDRGRRDPLHF.

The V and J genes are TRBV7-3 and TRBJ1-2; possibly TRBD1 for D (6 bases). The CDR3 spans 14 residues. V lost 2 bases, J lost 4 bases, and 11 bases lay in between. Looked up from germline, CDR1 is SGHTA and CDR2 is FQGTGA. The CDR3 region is CASSLVGGSYGYTF. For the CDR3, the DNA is TGTGCCAGCAGCTTAGTGGGGGGCTCCTATGGCTACACCTTC.